The 30 T cell receptor beta chains in this list originate from one sample, sequenced in a study of vaccination and CD4 T cells after COVID-19. Specified treatment: approximately 9-day PBMC culture with coronavirus spike peptide pools or control peptides (ViraFEST assay). These receptors are not linked to any known antigen. Once obtained from cultured CD4+ T cells, the DNA was sequenced using the Oncomine TCR Beta short-read assay. In TCRdb, the PCR reads were re-called with MiXCR into one record per CDR3 protein. The profile shows around 20,000 distinct CDR3 sequences, 58% of them singletons. Source: CD4+ T cells from blood, cultured in vitro, taken before SARS-CoV-2 vaccination. The receptors originated from a human donor who had recovered from COVID-19.

This clonotype was detected a few times. V and J are TRBV20-1 and TRBJ1-5, with D maybe TRBD1 (6 bases). Germline V CDR1 and CDR2: DFQATT, SNEGSKA (reference sequence). The CDR3 spans 15 residues. V lost 6 bases, J lost 0 bases, and 15 bases lay in between. The CDR3 DNA follows: TGCAGTGCCCGAGAGGGGGGCCTTAGCAATCAGCCCCAGCATTTT. Residues: CSAREGGLSNQPQHF.

The CDR3 region has the DNA TGTGCCAGCAGCTCGGGACTAGCGGGAGAGGGTTCCTACAATGAGCAGTTCTTC. Residues: CASSSGLAGEGSYNEQFF. The chain recombines TRBV7-2 with TRBJ2-1; TRBD2 matches 14 bases. Losses at the gene ends were 4 bases for V and 1 base for J; bases not matched to a gene: 6. Germline CDR1 is SGHTA and CDR2 is FQGNSA. CDR3 length equals 18 residues.

The chain has TRBV15 and TRBJ1-2; 7 nucleotides agree with TRBD1. V dropped 0 bases and J dropped 0; count of bases not matched to a gene: 4. The CDR3 covers 16 residues. The germline gives CDR1 LNHNV, CDR2 YYDKDF (reference sequence). The CDR3 reads CATSRDPGQTNYGYTF. CDR3 nucleotide sequence: TGTGCCACCAGCAGAGATCCGGGACAGACTAACTATGGCTACACCTTC.

V usage is TRBV20-1 and J usage is TRBJ2-7, with no clear D. The CDR3 is made up of 16 amino acids. Germline CDR1 and CDR2: DFQATT and SNEGSKA (reference sequence). The germline V and J ends were trimmed by 0 bases and 0 bases, with 15 bases remaining between them. CDR3 in amino acids: CSARDAAAPNSYEQYF. As DNA, the CDR3 is TGCAGTGCTAGAGATGCTGCGGCTCCCAACTCCTACGAGCAGTACTTC.

The genes are TRBV5-4 and TRBJ2-2; TRBD1 matches 7 bases. Per germline, CDR1 SGHNT and CDR2 YYREEE (reference sequence). After removal of 3 bases from V and 1 base from J, the junction contained 9 bases not matched to a gene. CDR3 size: 17 residues. CDR3 DNA sequence: TGTGCCAGCAGCTACTCATCGGGACAGCTGAACACCGGGGAGCTGTTTTTT. Its translation: CASSYSSGQLNTGELFF.

The rearrangement uses TRBV6-2 or TRBV6-3 and TRBJ2-5; D is unresolved. V was clipped by 4 bases and J by 0 bases, with 18 bases between them. The CDR3 runs to 17 residues. Germline V gene lookup returns CDR1 MNHEY and CDR2 SVGEGT. CDR3 sequence reads: CASSSRTDSIHQETQYF. CDR3 bases: TGTGCCAGCAGTTCCAGGACGGATAGTATACACCAAGAGACCCAGTACTTC.

The chain combines TRBV4-3 with TRBJ2-5, with a tentative D call TRBD1 (6 bases). The CDR3 extends over 15 amino acids. V dropped 2 bases and J dropped 3 bases, with 13 bases sitting between them. Germline V lookup: CDR1 LGHNA, CDR2 YSLEER. The CDR3 DNA reads as TGCGCCAGCAGCCAAAGGGGGTCCGGGGAAGAGACCCAGTACTTC. This translates into CASSQRGSGEETQYF.

This clonotype was counted between two and nine times. This chain connects TRBV6-1 to TRBJ2-5; 7 nucleotides align to TRBD2. V trimming: 5 bases; J trimming: 2 bases; junction bases outside the gene matches: 11. CDR3 length equals 16 residues. Per the germline V gene, CDR1 is MNHNS and CDR2 is SASEGT. CDR3 DNA sequence: TGTGCCAGCAGTCGGAGGCCGGGGACTAAGCAAGAGACCCAGTACTTC. Amino acid sequence: CASSRRPGTKQETQYF.

The rearrangement links TRBV20-1 to TRBJ2-3, with 8 bases identical to TRBD1. Germline V gene sequence: CDR1 DFQATT, CDR2 SNEGSKA (reference sequence). With V trimmed by 2 bases and J by 0 bases, 7 bases remained unmatched. This CDR3 contains 16 residues. The DNA of the CDR3 is TGCAGTGCTAGACCCGGGACAGGAGACAGCACAGATACGCAGTATTTT. Translated, it gives CSARPGTGDSTDTQYF.

The count of this clonotype is one. The chain uses TRBV11-3 and TRBJ2-3, with D maybe TRBD1 (6 bases). This CDR3 comprises 16 residues. V was shortened by 5 bases and J by 5 bases, with 20 bases between the two germline ends. Germline lookup yields CDR1 SGHNT and CDR2 YENEEA. The CDR3 region has the DNA TGTGCCAGCAGCCAGACGAGACAGGTGCAGGTAGATACGCAGTATTTT. It translates to CASSQTRQVQVDTQYF.

The chain has TRBV12-3 or TRBV12-4 and TRBJ1-5, with D possibly TRBD1 on 6 matching bases. Trimming removed 3 bases at V and 4 bases at J, with 10 bases between. This CDR3 has 14 amino acids. The CDR3: CASSFDRRNQPQHF. The CDR3, as DNA: TGTGCCAGCAGTTTCGACAGGAGAAATCAGCCCCAGCATTTT.

This chain connects TRBV10-3 to TRBJ2-1, with a weak D call TRBD2 (7 bases). The CDR3 runs to 13 residues. V was clipped by 4 bases and J by 7 bases, with 11 bases between them. The germline CDR1 and CDR2 sequences are ENHRY and SYGVKD. The CDR3 here is CAISGGGHNEQFF. In DNA form, the CDR3 reads TGTGCCATCAGTGGGGGGGGGCATAATGAGCAGTTCTTC.

This chain connects TRBV28 to TRBJ1-4; no reliable D call. The CDR3 loop spans 15 amino acids. Germline V CDR1 and CDR2: MDHEN, SYDVKM. V was shortened by 5 bases and J by 0 bases, with 10 bases between the two germline ends. In DNA form, the CDR3 reads TGTGCCAGCAGTCGTACCGGGGCAACTAATGAAAAACTGTTTTTT. Its protein product is CASSRTGATNEKLFF.

This chain connects TRBV21-1 to TRBJ2-7; TRBD2, the table's D call, lacks a check against the DNA. TRBV21-1 is recorded as a pseudogene. The CDR3 runs to 18 residues. The CDR3 sequence is CASSKTWASTAGAWEQYF. CDR3 DNA: TGTGCCAGCAGCAAAACTTGGGCCTCTACCGCGGGAGCGTGGGAGCAGTACTTC.

The chain uses TRBV28 and TRBJ1-5; D may be TRBD1 (6 bases). V was cut by 5 bases and J by 6 bases, with 11 bases left in between. The CDR3 has 13 amino acids. The germline gives CDR1 MDHEN, CDR2 SYDVKM. CDR3 region: CASSIVGGQPQHF. The CDR3 bases are TGTGCCAGCAGTATTGTAGGGGGTCAGCCCCAGCATTTT.

The chain is built from TRBV6-2 or TRBV6-3 and TRBJ2-7; no reliable D call. Trimming shortened V by 0 bases and J by 3 bases, and 24 bases separated the two germline ends. The germline V gene encodes CDR1 MNHEY and CDR2 SVGEGT. There are 19 residues in the CDR3. The CDR3 protein is CASSYSKIEYGVWGYEQYF. In nucleotides, the CDR3 is TGTGCCAGCAGTTACTCGAAAATCGAGTATGGGGTGTGGGGCTACGAGCAGTACTTC.

The chain joins TRBV20-1 to TRBJ2-3, with 11 bases lining up with TRBD1. The CDR3 spans 15 residues. Trimming took 5 bases from V and 5 from J; bases not matched to a gene: 9. The germline gives CDR1 DFQATT, CDR2 SNEGSKA (reference sequence). CDR3 coding DNA: TGCAGTGCTGTCACCGGGACAGGGGGTGTAGATACGCAGTATTTT. This sequence encodes CSAVTGTGGVDTQYF.

This clonotype was detected a few times. The chain has TRBV19 and TRBJ1-5, with D possibly TRBD1 on 5 matching bases. This CDR3 is built from 16 residues. Germline CDR1 LNHDA, CDR2 SQIVND (reference sequence). The V gene lost 1 base and the J gene lost 2 bases, with 12 bases spanning the gap. The CDR3 here is CASSIGSRAGNQPQHF. For the CDR3, the DNA is TGTGCCAGTAGTATAGGAAGCAGGGCGGGCAATCAGCCCCAGCATTTT.

This chain uses TRBV7-9 with TRBJ1-3; 8 bases line up with TRBD1. Per the germline V gene, CDR1 is SEHNR and CDR2 is FQNEAQ (reference sequence). The CDR3 runs to 16 residues. Unmatched junction bases numbered 13, after V lost 7 bases and J lost 5 bases. The CDR3 sequence is CASTTGQGFLRNTIYF. DNA for the CDR3: TGTGCCAGCACCACAGGACAGGGTTTTCTCAGAAACACCATATATTTT.

V is TRBV7-9 and J is TRBJ2-7; 8 bases match TRBD2. The J segment lost 5 bases and the V segment lost 0 bases, leaving 9 bases of the junction unmatched. CDR1 SEHNR and CDR2 FQNEAQ come from the germline V gene (reference sequence). The CDR3 totals 16 residues. CDR3 loop: CASSLAWRGAKNEQYF. Written as DNA, the CDR3 is TGTGCCAGCAGCTTAGCTTGGCGGGGGGCGAAGAACGAGCAGTACTTC. The full variable domain, in which reference TRBV7-9 and TRBJ2-7 provide the parts outside the CDR3, is DTGVSQNPRHKITKRGQNVTFRCDPISEHNRLYWYRQTLGQGPEFLTYFQNEAQLEKSRLLSDRFSAERPKGSFSTLEIQRTEQGDSAMYLCASSLAWRGAKNEQYFGPGTRLTVT.

The gene calls are TRBV2 and TRBJ2-7; D gene uncertain. Trimming removed 8 bases from V and 3 bases from J, with 8 bases in between. Germline lookup yields CDR1 SNHLY and CDR2 FYNNEI. The CDR3 loop spans 11 amino acids. CDR3 DNA sequence: TGTGCCAGCCTTACAGTCTACGAGCAGTACTTC. It is translated as CASLTVYEQYF.

This clonotype occurred a few times. The genes are TRBV6-1 and TRBJ2-2; a weak D match, TRBD1 (5 bases). Germline V gene data show CDR1 as MNHNS and CDR2 as SASEGT. The length of the CDR3 is 15 residues. The germline V and J ends were trimmed by 3 bases and 1 base, with 9 bases remaining between them. Here the CDR3 DNA reads TGTGCCAGCAGTGATTATGACAGGAACACCGGGGAGCTGTTTTTT. Its protein is CASSDYDRNTGELFF.

The CDR3 loop is CASSIVEQFF. The CDR3 DNA is TGTGCCAGTAGTATCGTCGAGCAGTTCTTC. V is TRBV19 and J is TRBJ2-1, with unresolved D. This CDR3 has 10 residues. The ends were cut back, 3 bases at V and 10 bases at J, with 4 bases in the middle. Germline V gene sequence: CDR1 LNHDA, CDR2 SQIVND (reference sequence).

This clonotype was counted only a few times. The chain combines TRBV5-4 with TRBJ2-3; no firm D call. The CDR3 totals 15 residues. The germline gives CDR1 SGHNT, CDR2 YYREEE (reference sequence). V was trimmed by 0 bases and J by 2 bases, leaving 10 bases between them. In DNA, the CDR3 is TGTGCCAGCAGCTTGGATTCGGGTTTCACAGATACGCAGTATTTT. This sequence encodes CASSLDSGFTDTQYF.

This clonotype appeared a few times. J is TRBJ2-3 and V is TRBV7-2; D is unresolved. The V gene's germline CDR1 is SGHTA and CDR2 FQGNSA. The CDR3 sequence is 17 residues long. V was trimmed by 3 bases and J by 2 bases, leaving 18 bases between them. As DNA, the CDR3 is TGTGCCAGCAGCTTGGGTCGGTCTCTAAGAAACACAGATACGCAGTATTTT. Translating it yields CASSLGRSLRNTDTQYF.

This chain joins TRBV20-1 and TRBJ2-2; D is perhaps TRBD2 (6 bases). The germline CDR1 and CDR2 sequences are DFQATT and SNEGSKA (reference sequence). The CDR3 spans 15 residues. Trimming took off 5 bases at V and 1 base at J, with 14 bases between the two ends. CDR3 region: CSASRGFMNTGELFF. Here the CDR3 DNA reads TGCAGTGCTTCGCGGGGCTTCATGAACACCGGGGAGCTGTTTTTT.

Only a few counts were recorded for this clonotype. V usage is TRBV7-9 and J usage is TRBJ1-5; D gene uncertain. V lost 5 bases to trimming and J lost 4 bases, with 15 bases between them. The V gene's germline CDR1 is SEHNR and CDR2 FQNEAQ (reference sequence). This CDR3 contains 15 residues. The DNA for the CDR3 is TGTGCCAGCAGCCTCGGACCGAATAGGAATCAGCCCCAGCATTTT. This translates into CASSLGPNRNQPQHF.

V usage is TRBV12-3 or TRBV12-4 and J usage is TRBJ1-5, with D tentatively TRBD1 (6 bases). The CDR3 runs 18 residues. V gave up 0 bases and J gave up 5 bases, with 20 bases separating them. This CDR3 is CASSLALRGGRIHQPQHF. CDR3 nucleotide sequence: TGTGCCAGCAGTTTAGCGCTAAGGGGGGGGCGCATCCATCAGCCCCAGCATTTT.

The chain is built from TRBV2 and TRBJ2-5, with 7 nucleotides matching TRBD2. CDR1 and CDR2 (germline): SNHLY, FYNNEI. The CDR3 is 14 amino acids. The ends lost 6 bases at V and 1 base at J; junction bases unmatched: 5. CDR3 nucleotide sequence: TGTGCCAGCAGGGCTACGGGAGGCCAAGAGACCCAGTACTTC. This translates into CASRATGGQETQYF.

This clonotype was seen a handful of times. This chain uses TRBV10-3 with TRBJ1-1; D call uncertain. This CDR3 spans 14 amino acids. The germline V and J ends were trimmed by 2 bases and 0 bases, with 7 bases remaining between them. Per germline, CDR1 ENHRY and CDR2 SYGVKD. This chain's CDR3 is CAISEPTLNTEAFF. CDR3 coding DNA: TGTGCCATCAGTGAGCCCACATTGAACACTGAAGCTTTCTTT.